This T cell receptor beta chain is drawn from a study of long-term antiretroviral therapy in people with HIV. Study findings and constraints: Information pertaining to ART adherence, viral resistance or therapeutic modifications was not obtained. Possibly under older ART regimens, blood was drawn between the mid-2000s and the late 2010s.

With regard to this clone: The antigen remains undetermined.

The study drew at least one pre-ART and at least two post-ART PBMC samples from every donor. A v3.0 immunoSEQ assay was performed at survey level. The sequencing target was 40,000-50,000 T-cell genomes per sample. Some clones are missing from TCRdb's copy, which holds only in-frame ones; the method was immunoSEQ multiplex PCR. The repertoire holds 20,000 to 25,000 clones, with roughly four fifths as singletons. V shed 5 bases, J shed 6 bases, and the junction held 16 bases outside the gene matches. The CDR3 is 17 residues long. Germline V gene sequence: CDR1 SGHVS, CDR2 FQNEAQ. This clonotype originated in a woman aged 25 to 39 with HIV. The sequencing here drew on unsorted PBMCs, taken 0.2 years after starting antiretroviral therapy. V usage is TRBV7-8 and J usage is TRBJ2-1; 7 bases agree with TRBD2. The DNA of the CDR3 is TGTGCCAGCAGCATAAAACAAGGACTAGGATCTGGCAATGAGCAGTTCTTC. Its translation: CASSIKQGLGSGNEQFF.